This T cell receptor beta chain originates from a study of shared clonotypes between healthy human individuals. Worth noting for this clone: The antigen is unknown.

Profiling relied on immunoSEQ multiplex PCR, and the TCRdb table lists in-frame clones only, not all of them. There are 850,000 to 1,100,000 clones in the sample; approximately 80% occur only once, and roughly 0.9% lies in the top ten. Study-level findings and limits: In four donors, approximately 5% of naive CD4 clonotypes appeared in common.

The CDR3 consists of 12 residues. The germline gives CDR1 LNHDA, CDR2 SQIVND (reference sequence). V gave up 8 bases and J gave up 7 bases, with 12 bases separating them. This clonotype was sampled from a young man in good health. Some clones in this sample may be carry-over from other donors' samples. The chain has TRBV19 and TRBJ1-5; D is undetermined. Sample: memory CD4+ T cells from PBMCs. Indicated subset: CD45RA-negative fraction. CDR3 in amino acids: CASSVRGQPQHF. The CDR3 DNA reads TGTGCCAGTTCCGTGCGCGGACAGCCCCAGCATTTT.